One and the same sample provided the 24 T cell receptor beta chains below, sequenced in a study of T cell responses to AZD1222 COVID-19 vaccine. Produced via immunoSEQ multiplex PCR; TCRdb's table is partial and in-frame only. The sample includes under 85,000 clones, 87% seen only once; the top ten take roughly 24%. The input for sequencing was peripheral blood, taken on day 0 of AZD1222 vaccination. All receptors come from an adult in good health.

The chain joins TRBV18 to TRBJ1-3, with D possibly matching TRBD1 (5 bases). CDR3 size: 16 residues. The germline V and J ends were trimmed by 3 bases and 2 bases, with 14 bases remaining between them. CDR1 and CDR2 from the germline V gene are KGHSH and LQKENI. Here the CDR3 reads CASSPYTTGAGNTIYF. The CDR3 bases are TGTGCCAGCTCACCCTATACAACAGGAGCTGGAAACACCATATATTTT.

The chain uses TRBV7-3 and TRBJ2-1; 7 bases agree with TRBD2. V lost 5 bases to trimming and J lost 5 bases; unmatched junction nucleotides: 6. The CDR3 contains 14 residues. Germline-derived CDR1 and CDR2 are SGHTA and FQGTGA. CDR3 sequence (DNA): TGTGCCAGCAGCCCCACTAGCGACCACAATGAGCAGTTCTTC. This translates into CASSPTSDHNEQFF.

This chain joins TRBV5-4 and TRBJ2-3; possible D gene TRBD2, 6 bases. V was trimmed by 4 bases and J by 4 bases, leaving 13 bases between them. CDR1 is SGHNT, CDR2 YYREEE, per germline (reference sequence). The CDR3 is 14 residues long. The CDR3 is CASSAATGADTQYF. CDR3 DNA sequence: TGTGCCAGCAGCGCCGCGACGGGGGCAGATACGCAGTATTTT.

V gene TRBV5-6 combines with J gene TRBJ2-1; D ambiguous. CDR1 is SGHDT, CDR2 YYEEEE, per germline. The CDR3 has 14 amino acids. V was trimmed by 8 bases and J by 0 bases, leaving 12 bases between them. The CDR3 region has the DNA TGTGCCAGAAGGAGTATTCTCTCCTACAATGAGCAGTTCTTC. It specifies CARRSILSYNEQFF. The full variable domain, completed using reference TRBV5-6 and TRBJ2-1, is DAGVTQSPTHLIKTRGQQVTLRCSPKSGHDTVSWYQQALGQGPQFIFQYYEEEERQRGNFPDRFSGHQFPNYSSELNVNALLLGDSALYLCARRSILSYNEQFFGPGTRLTVL.

The chain has TRBV28 and TRBJ2-7; D is unresolved. Germline CDR1 is MDHEN and CDR2 is SYDVKM. V lost 7 bases and J lost 0, with 7 bases in between. This CDR3 has 12 residues. CDR3 region: CASIGDSYEQYF. Written as DNA, the CDR3 is TGTGCCAGCATTGGCGACTCCTACGAGCAGTACTTC.

This chain links TRBV19 with TRBJ2-7; TRBD2 might be the D (6 bases). Germline V CDR1 and CDR2: LNHDA, SQIVND (reference sequence). The CDR3 loop spans 13 amino acids. The germline V and J ends were trimmed by 7 bases and 5 bases, with 15 bases remaining between them. The CDR3 nucleotides read TGTGCCAGTAATGGGGGGAGAGAGGACGAGCAGTACTTC. As protein: CASNGGREDEQYF.

This clone was recorded a few times. The rearrangement uses TRBV2 and TRBJ2-2, with a weak D call TRBD1 (6 bases). Trimming shortened V by 6 bases and J by 4 bases, and 15 bases separated the two germline ends. The CDR3 is made up of 15 amino acids. Germline lookup yields CDR1 SNHLY and CDR2 FYNNEI. CDR3 bases: TGTGCCAGCAGCGAACAGGGAACTACCACCGGGGAGCTGTTTTTT. This gives the protein CASSEQGTTTGELFF.

This chain joins TRBV30 and TRBJ1-6; possibly TRBD1 for D (6 bases). The germline V gene encodes CDR1 GTSNPN and CDR2 SVGIG (reference sequence). CDR3 length: 14 amino acids. V was trimmed by 1 base and J by 10 bases, leaving 14 bases between them. CDR3 nucleotides: TGTGCCTGGAGTGCCGGGGGGGCGCCATCACCCCTCCACTTT. The encoded protein is CAWSAGGAPSPLHF.

This chain uses TRBV10-3 with TRBJ2-7; D may be TRBD2 (5 bases). The CDR3 consists of 13 residues. V was pared by 4 bases and J by 4 bases, with 11 bases between. Germline assignment: CDR1 ENHRY and CDR2 SYGVKD. The chain's CDR3 is CAISGTGNYEQYF. Here the CDR3 DNA reads TGTGCCATCAGTGGGACGGGGAATTACGAGCAGTACTTC.

V and J are TRBV18 and TRBJ1-5, with 7 bases that match TRBD1. This CDR3 comprises 16 residues. J lost 7 bases, V lost 2 bases, and 11 bases had no gene match. Germline CDR1 KGHSH, CDR2 LQKENI. CDR3 residues: CASSPLSTGAGQPQHF. For the CDR3, the DNA is TGTGCCAGCTCACCATTATCCACAGGGGCTGGGCAGCCCCAGCATTTT.

J is TRBJ2-3 and V is TRBV7-7; possibly TRBD2 for D (6 bases). Trimming took 4 bases from V and 4 from J, leaving 12 bases between them. This CDR3 has 14 residues. Germline loops: CDR1 SSHAT, CDR2 FNYEAQ (reference sequence). CDR3 in amino acids: CASSSFPGADTQYF. CDR3 nucleotide sequence: TGTGCCAGCAGCTCATTCCCGGGAGCAGATACGCAGTATTTT.

The rearrangement uses TRBV9 and TRBJ1-3; unclear D gene. The germline gives CDR1 SGDLS, CDR2 YYNGEE. The CDR3 spans 14 residues. Trimming removed 0 bases at V and 0 bases at J, with 4 bases between. CDR3 coding DNA: TGTGCCAGCAGCGTAGACTACTCTGGAAACACCATATATTTT. Translation gives CASSVDYSGNTIYF.

J is TRBJ2-1 and V is TRBV3-1 (or the pseudogene TRBV3-2), with D perhaps matching TRBD1 or TRBD2 (5 bases each). The V gene lost 1 base and the J gene lost 4 bases, with 14 bases spanning the gap. CDR1 LGHDT and CDR2 YNNKEL come from the germline V gene (reference sequence). The CDR3 covers 16 residues. CDR3 in amino acids: CASSQGVLGVYNEQFF. CDR3 nucleotides: TGTGCCAGCAGCCAAGGGGTACTAGGGGTATACAATGAGCAGTTCTTC.

The genes are TRBV5-1 and TRBJ2-7; 9 nucleotides line up with TRBD2. This CDR3 comprises 17 residues. Germline V gene sequence: CDR1 SGHRS, CDR2 YFSETQ. Trimming cost V 5 bases and J 2 bases; bases outside gene matches: 14. CDR3 loop: CASRYGQAGGAAYEQYF. CDR3 in DNA: TGCGCCAGCAGATATGGACAGGCGGGAGGGGCCGCCTACGAGCAGTACTTC.

The gene calls are TRBV4-2 and TRBJ2-7, with TRBD2 matching 11 bases. CDR1 is LGHNA, CDR2 YNFKEQ, per germline. The CDR3 runs to 16 residues. J was trimmed by 2 bases and V by 4 bases; bases with no gene match: 7. CDR3 sequence reads: CASSRTVTSGTYEQYF. DNA for the CDR3: TGTGCCAGCAGCCGTACTGTGACTAGCGGGACCTACGAGCAGTACTTC.

This sequence joins TRBV10-3 and TRBJ2-3; D might be TRBD2 (6 bases). Germline V lookup: CDR1 ENHRY, CDR2 SYGVKD. Trimming pared 3 bases from V and 0 bases from J, leaving 13 bases between. This CDR3 has 16 residues. The CDR3 DNA is TGTGCCATCAGTGATCGGACTACCCGAAGCACAGATACGCAGTATTTT. As protein: CAISDRTTRSTDTQYF.

V usage is TRBV2 and J usage is TRBJ2-1; 9 nucleotides line up with TRBD2. The CDR3 contains 14 residues. Germline CDR1 and CDR2: SNHLY and FYNNEI. Trimming at V came to 3 bases and at J to 10 bases, leaving 7 bases not matched to a gene. The CDR3 DNA reads TGTGCCAGCAGTGAGCAGGGACTAGCTTACGAGCAGTTCTTC. Translating gives CASSEQGLAYEQFF.

The chain couples TRBV3-1 (or the pseudogene TRBV3-2) to TRBJ2-1, with 12 positions matching TRBD2. V dropped 3 bases and J dropped 7; count of bases not matched to a gene: 1. CDR3 length: 14 amino acids. Germline V gene data show CDR1 as LGHDT and CDR2 as YNNKEL (reference sequence). In DNA, the CDR3 is TGTGCCAGCAGCCACGGACTAGCGGGGAATGAGCAGTTCTTC. It is translated as CASSHGLAGNEQFF.

The chain carries TRBV27 and TRBJ1-1; no clear D. V lost 8 bases and J 2 bases, leaving 12 bases between the germline ends. The CDR3 runs to 13 residues. The germline V gene has CDR1 MNHEY and CDR2 SMNVEV (reference sequence). CDR3 sequence: CASQGYGNTEAFF. CDR3 DNA: TGTGCCAGCCAAGGGTATGGTAACACTGAAGCTTTCTTT.

The CDR3 nucleotides read TGTGCCAGCACCGGCCTGGGGGGCTACACCTTC. Its translation is CASTGLGGYTF. The chain joins TRBV6-1 to TRBJ1-2; no reliable D call. Germline CDR1 MNHNS, CDR2 SASEGT. The V end lost 7 bases, the J end lost 8 bases, and 11 bases lay between the germline ends. The CDR3 totals 11 residues.

This rearrangement joins TRBV28 to TRBJ1-1; TRBD1 matches at 7 bases. Germline loops: CDR1 MDHEN, CDR2 SYDVKM. The V segment lost 9 bases and the J segment 3 bases; nucleotides outside the gene matches: 7. The CDR3 loop spans 13 amino acids. For the CDR3, the DNA is TGTGCCAGTATACAGGGGACCGACACTGAAGCTTTCTTT. This translates into CASIQGTDTEAFF.

V and J are TRBV12-3 or TRBV12-4 and TRBJ1-1, with 8 bases matching TRBD1. The CDR3 is made up of 13 amino acids. Trimming at V came to 6 bases and at J to 5 bases, leaving 5 bases not matched to a gene. CDR3 protein: CASSDRGRTEAFF. The CDR3 DNA follows: TGTGCCAGCAGCGACAGGGGACGGACTGAAGCTTTCTTT.

This clone was found once. This chain joins TRBV3-1 (or the pseudogene TRBV3-2) and TRBJ1-2, with 7 bases lining up with TRBD1. The V segment lost 5 bases and the J segment 2 bases; nucleotides outside the gene matches: 5. Germline V lookup: CDR1 LGHDT, CDR2 YNNKEL (reference sequence). The CDR3 runs 14 residues. The DNA of the CDR3 is TGTGCCAGCAGCAATGAGGGGGCGAACTATGGCTACACCTTC. Translation: CASSNEGANYGYTF.

The CDR3 loop reads CASTGGRERDTQYF. The CDR3 region has the DNA TGCGCCAGCACTGGCGGGAGGGAGAGGGATACGCAGTATTTT. The gene calls are TRBV5-1 and TRBJ2-3; 9 nucleotides align to TRBD2. CDR1 and CDR2 from the germline V gene are SGHRS and YFSETQ. The CDR3 loop spans 14 amino acids. Losses at the gene ends were 6 bases for V and 6 bases for J; bases not matched to a gene: 8.